The 29 T cell receptor beta chains below were found in one sample sequenced in a study of CD8 T cell repertoires and HIV-1 epitope variants. Generated by immunoSEQ multiplex PCR, the TCRdb table keeps only in-frame clones and is missing some. The sample records under 7,000 clones, 64% being singletons. What these receptors recognize is not known. Sequenced sample: cultured CD8+ T cells derived from PBMCs. Receptors were obtained from a male donor with HIV.

V gene TRBV21-1 combines with J gene TRBJ2-2; TRBD2, the table's D call, was not compared with the DNA. TRBV21-1 is a pseudogene locus. CDR3 length: 16 amino acids. The CDR3 spells CASSSRPIHYTGELFF. In nucleotides, the CDR3 is TGTGCCAGCAGCTCGCGTCCAATTCACTACACCGGGGAGCTGTTTTTT.

The chain is built from TRBV5-4 and TRBJ2-7, with D perhaps TRBD1 (5 bases). This CDR3 has 14 residues. Trimming left V 4 bases short and J 2 bases short, with 13 bases between. Per germline, CDR1 SGHNT and CDR2 YYREEE (reference sequence). The CDR3 loop is CASSDSTVTYEQYF. CDR3 coding DNA: TGTGCCAGCAGCGACTCGACAGTTACCTACGAGCAGTACTTC.

This clone was counted only a few times. The V call is TRBV7-9, the J call TRBJ2-7; no definite D call. Per germline, CDR1 SEHNR and CDR2 FQNEAQ (reference sequence). This CDR3 region has 13 residues. V dropped 4 bases and J dropped 6 bases, with 13 bases sitting between them. The CDR3 DNA is TGTGCCAGCAGCTCGGACCCTCAGCCCGAGCAGTACTTC. Encoded protein: CASSSDPQPEQYF.

The rearrangement uses TRBV15 and TRBJ1-1; 7 nucleotides match TRBD1. CDR3 length equals 14 residues. With V trimmed by 3 bases and J by 7 bases, 8 bases remained unmatched. The germline V gene has CDR1 LNHNV and CDR2 YYDKDF (reference sequence). The CDR3 loop is CATSRSRGTDEAFF. The DNA of the CDR3 is TGTGCCACCAGCAGGTCCCGTGGGACAGATGAAGCTTTCTTT. The full variable domain, with the rest looked up from reference TRBV15 and TRBJ1-1, is DAMVIQNPRYQVTQFGKPVTLSCSQTLNHNVMYWYQQKSSQAPKLLFHYYDKDFNNEADTPDNFQSRRPNTSFCFLDIRSPGLGDTAMYLCATSRSRGTDEAFFGQGTRLTVV.

This chain uses TRBV11-2 with TRBJ1-2; a weak D match, TRBD1 (6 bases). CDR3 size: 14 residues. Germline values: CDR1 SGHAT, CDR2 FQNNGV. V was trimmed by 5 bases and J by 5 bases, leaving 15 bases between them. CDR3 region: CASSPPGEVYGYTF. The CDR3 coding sequence is TGTGCCAGCAGCCCCCCAGGGGAGGTATATGGCTACACCTTC.

This rearrangement joins TRBV6-5 to TRBJ2-1; 10 bases are shared with TRBD2. CDR3 size: 16 residues. Trimming cost V 0 bases and J 5 bases; bases outside gene matches: 4. CDR1 and CDR2 from the germline V gene are MNHEY and SVGAGI. CDR3 bases: TGTGCCAGCAGTTACTCGCCTAGCGGGGGACACAATGAGCAGTTCTTC. This gives the protein CASSYSPSGGHNEQFF.

The V call is TRBV6-9, the J call TRBJ2-3, with TRBD1 identical over 11 bases. This CDR3 spans 16 amino acids. The V segment lost 6 bases and the J segment 5 bases; nucleotides outside the gene matches: 10. Germline loops: CDR1 MNHGY, CDR2 SVAAGI. CDR3 coding DNA: TGTGCCAGCAGGGACTCGGACAGGGGGCAGGGAGATACGCAGTATTTT. Translating it yields CASRDSDRGQGDTQYF.

The V call is TRBV19, the J call TRBJ1-5, with TRBD1 matching over 8 bases. Germline V gene lookup returns CDR1 LNHDA and CDR2 SQIVND (reference sequence). CDR3 length: 18 amino acids. The V gene end was trimmed by 5 bases and the J gene end by 6 bases; junction bases not matched to a gene: 18. DNA of the CDR3: TGTGCCAGTAGTCCCCACCCCGGGACAGGCCCCTCGGCTCAGCCCCAGCATTTT. Translated: CASSPHPGTGPSAQPQHF.

The genes are TRBV5-6 and TRBJ2-7, with TRBD1 matching 7 bases. V was clipped by 7 bases and J by 1 base; unmatched bases: 5. This CDR3 contains 13 residues. Germline-derived CDR1 and CDR2 are SGHDT and YYEEEE. The CDR3 reads CASRRTGSYEQYF. The CDR3 coding sequence is TGTGCCAGCCGAAGGACAGGTTCCTACGAGCAGTACTTC.

J is TRBJ2-1 and V is TRBV6-5; TRBD2 matches 14 bases. After removal of 4 bases from V and 9 bases from J, the junction contained 5 bases not matched to a gene. There are 15 residues in the CDR3. Germline CDR1 reads MNHEY; CDR2 reads SVGAGI. The DNA of the CDR3 is TGTGCCAGCAGTTCAGGACTAGCGGGAGGTATTGAGCAGTTCTTC. Residues: CASSSGLAGGIEQFF.

V is TRBV7-4 and J is TRBJ2-3; 16 bases are a match to TRBD2. The CDR3 totals 17 residues. Looked up from germline, CDR1 is SGHVT and CDR2 is SQSDAQ. The V and J ends lost 3 bases and 2 bases, in that order; junction bases with no gene match: 2. The CDR3 reads CASSLGLAGGPTDTQYF. The CDR3 DNA follows: TGTGCCAGCAGCTTGGGACTAGCGGGAGGGCCCACAGATACGCAGTATTTT.

This chain connects TRBV9 to TRBJ2-2; D not resolved. V was trimmed by 0 bases and J by 3 bases, leaving 9 bases between them. The V gene's germline CDR1 is SGDLS and CDR2 YYNGEE. The CDR3 totals 15 residues. The CDR3 region is CASSVDDRYTGELFF. Here the CDR3 DNA reads TGTGCCAGCAGCGTAGATGATAGGTACACCGGGGAGCTGTTTTTT. The whole variable domain, filled in from reference TRBV9 and TRBJ2-2, reads DSGVTQTPKHLITATGQRVTLRCSPRSGDLSVYWYQQSLDQGLQFLIQYYNGEERAKGNILERFSAQQFPDLHSELNLSSLELGDSALYFCASSVDDRYTGELFFGEGSRLTVL.

This clone was picked up a small number of times. The chain combines TRBV11-2 with TRBJ1-1; D may be TRBD1 (5 bases). V dropped 0 bases and J dropped 5 bases, with 13 bases sitting between them. Germline V lookup: CDR1 SGHAT, CDR2 FQNNGV. The CDR3 totals 15 residues. CDR3 DNA: TGTGCCAGCAGCTTAGATTGGCAGGGAAGGACTGAAGCTTTCTTT. Translation: CASSLDWQGRTEAFF.

The chain employs TRBV6-6 and TRBJ2-1; 13 positions match TRBD2. CDR1 MNHNY and CDR2 SVGAGI come from the germline V gene (reference sequence). The CDR3 spans 14 residues. Germline trimming cut 8 bases from V and 5 bases from J; bases unmatched to any gene: 3. CDR3 sequence (DNA): TGTGCCAGCGGACTAGCGGGGGAAAACAATGAGCAGTTCTTC. This gives the protein CASGLAGENNEQFF.

The chain carries TRBV10-2 and TRBJ2-7; D is uncertain. The germline V gene encodes CDR1 WSHSY and CDR2 SAAADI. The CDR3 has 12 residues. V was shortened by 4 bases and J by 7 bases, with 11 bases between the two germline ends. DNA of the CDR3: TGCGCCAGCAGTGGATTTTTCGGGGAGCAGTACTTC. It specifies CASSGFFGEQYF.

This clone ranks as medium-sized. The chain has TRBV5-1 and TRBJ2-7, with 7 bases lining up with TRBD2. This CDR3 has 17 amino acids. V dropped 2 bases and J dropped 0; count of bases not matched to a gene: 11. CDR1 is SGHRS and CDR2 is YFSETQ in the germline V gene. Written as DNA, the CDR3 is TGCGCCAGCAGCTTATACAGCGGGACCACAAGCTCCTACGAGCAGTACTTC. Protein sequence: CASSLYSGTTSSYEQYF. The full variable domain, its missing parts supplied by reference TRBV5-1 and TRBJ2-7, is KAGVTQTPRYLIKTRGQQVTLSCSPISGHRSVSWYQQTPGQGLQFLFEYFSETQRNKGNFPGRFSGRQFSNSRSEMNVSTLELGDSALYLCASSLYSGTTSSYEQYFGPGTRLTVT.

The V gene is TRBV6-5, the J gene TRBJ2-1; tentative D call: TRBD1 (6 bases). The CDR3 covers 13 residues. Looked up from germline, CDR1 is MNHEY and CDR2 is SVGAGI. The V end lost 2 bases, the J end lost 10 bases, and 12 bases lay between the germline ends. The CDR3: CASSYVDSREQFF. DNA for the CDR3: TGTGCCAGCAGTTACGTGGACAGCCGGGAGCAGTTCTTC.

The J gene is TRBJ2-6, the V gene TRBV10-3, with D uncertain. The germline gives CDR1 ENHRY, CDR2 SYGVKD. The CDR3 has 16 residues. Trimming left V 5 bases short and J 5 bases short, with 16 bases between. CDR3 region: CAISLEIQSRANVLTF. Here the CDR3 DNA reads TGTGCCATCAGTCTCGAGATACAAAGTCGGGCCAACGTCCTGACTTTC.

This clone was detected only a few times. The genes are TRBV27 and TRBJ2-7, with 8 bases identical to TRBD1. V lost 3 bases and J lost 3; bases outside the gene matches: 1. The V gene's germline CDR1 is MNHEY and CDR2 SMNVEV (reference sequence). The CDR3 is made up of 13 amino acids. The CDR3 region has the DNA TGTGCCAGCAGTTTTACAGGGGGCTACGAGCAGTACTTC. This encodes CASSFTGGYEQYF.

The gene calls are TRBV28 and TRBJ1-5; D perhaps matches TRBD1 (5 bases). The ends were cut back, 2 bases at V and 5 bases at J, with 10 bases in the middle. In germline, CDR1 is MDHEN, CDR2 SYDVKM. This CDR3 has 14 residues. This chain's CDR3 is CASSLEQAYQPQHF. CDR3 sequence (DNA): TGTGCCAGCAGTTTAGAACAGGCATATCAGCCCCAGCATTTT. Complete variable domain (other parts from reference TRBV28 and TRBJ1-5): DVKVTQSSRYLVKRTGEKVFLECVQDMDHENMFWYRQDPGLGLRLIYFSYDVKMKEKGDIPEGYSVSREKKERFSLILESASTNQTSMYLCASSLEQAYQPQHFGDGTRLSIL.

The V call is TRBV7-9, the J call TRBJ2-5; a weak D match, TRBD2 (6 bases). Germline V gene data show CDR1 as SEHNR and CDR2 as FQNEAQ (reference sequence). The CDR3 sequence is 15 residues long. The V and J ends lost 8 bases and 2 bases respectively, with 18 bases between them. CDR3 nucleotides: TGTGCCAGCCGTCCGGGGGAAGGGGCTCAAGAGACCCAGTACTTC. It encodes CASRPGEGAQETQYF.

This clone was seen a handful of times. J is TRBJ1-3 and V is TRBV30, with unresolved D. The CDR3 loop spans 15 amino acids. CDR1 is GTSNPN, CDR2 SVGIG, per germline (reference sequence). The V end was cut by 0 bases, the J end by 0 bases, with 9 bases between. The CDR3 coding sequence is TGTGCCTGGAGTGTAGACTCCAGCTCTGGAAACACCATATATTTT. This gives the protein CAWSVDSSSGNTIYF.

The chain carries TRBV30 and TRBJ1-4; possibly TRBD1 for D (5 bases). V was clipped by 2 bases and J by 3 bases, with 22 bases between them. CDR3 size: 18 residues. CDR1 is GTSNPN, CDR2 SVGIG, per germline (reference sequence). As DNA, the CDR3 is TGTGCCTGGAGTAAAGTCATTGGGGACTACGGCCCTAATGAAAAACTGTTTTTT. Amino acid sequence: CAWSKVIGDYGPNEKLFF.

The CDR3: CASSLATGGTEAFF. CDR3 in DNA: TGCGCCAGCAGCTTGGCCACAGGCGGAACTGAAGCTTTCTTT. The rearrangement links TRBV5-1 to TRBJ1-1; weak D call: TRBD1 (5 bases). The CDR3 totals 14 residues. With 0 bases removed from V and 5 bases from J, the gap between germline ends came to 11 bases. CDR1 is SGHRS and CDR2 is YFSETQ in the germline V gene.

This clone is medium-sized (0.01 to 0.1%). The chain links TRBV18 to TRBJ2-7; TRBD1 is a possible D gene (6 bases). Germline loops: CDR1 KGHSH, CDR2 LQKENI. V lost 1 base and J 2 bases, leaving 15 bases between the germline ends. The CDR3 loop spans 16 amino acids. CDR3 nucleotide sequence: TGTGCCAGCTCACCACAGTTTGGGCAGGGGCCCTACGAGCAGTACTTC. The encoded protein is CASSPQFGQGPYEQYF.

This chain links TRBV28 with TRBJ1-5, with unresolved D. The ends were cut back, 4 bases at V and 5 bases at J, with 3 bases in the middle. This CDR3 region has 11 residues. CDR1 MDHEN and CDR2 SYDVKM come from the germline V gene. The CDR3 protein is CASSSYQPQHF. The CDR3 nucleotides are TGTGCCAGCAGTTCCTATCAGCCCCAGCATTTT.

The chain combines TRBV29-1 with TRBJ2-5; no definite D call. Deletions cut 2 bases from V and 5 bases from J, with 15 bases between. Germline lookup yields CDR1 SQVTM and CDR2 ANQGSEA. This CDR3 comprises 14 residues. As DNA, the CDR3 is TGCAGCGTTGAAAGCCCTCGCGATGGGGAGACCCAGTACTTC. Translating gives CSVESPRDGETQYF.

The rearrangement links TRBV4-3 to TRBJ2-4; D is possibly TRBD2 (5 bases). The V gene's germline CDR1 is LGHNA and CDR2 YSLEER. There are 13 residues in the CDR3. Trimming cost V 1 base and J 8 bases, with 9 bases left between them. CDR3 nucleotide sequence: TGCGCCAGCAGCCAAGGGGTGAGGGACATTCAGTACTTC. It codes for CASSQGVRDIQYF.

The V and J genes are TRBV6-5 and TRBJ2-1; D is ambiguous. V lost 6 bases and J lost 1, with 10 bases in between. The CDR3 loop spans 14 amino acids. Germline V gene data show CDR1 as MNHEY and CDR2 as SVGAGI. The CDR3 is CASRPEGSYNEQFF. For the CDR3, the DNA is TGTGCCAGCAGACCCGAAGGGTCCTACAATGAGCAGTTCTTC.